Below are 29 T cell receptor beta chains sequenced from a single sample in a study of cytomegalovirus exposure and HLA in healthy donors. Clones were sequenced by immunoSEQ multiplex PCR, and TCRdb holds only the in-frame ones, with some missing. The sample records 150,000 to 180,000 clones, more than 70% being singletons. Material for sequencing was PBMCs. All receptors derive from a human donor in good health.

The genes are TRBV9 and TRBJ2-7, with 11 bases that match TRBD1. The CDR3 covers 16 residues. Losses at the gene ends were 4 bases for V and 3 bases for J; bases not matched to a gene: 9. Germline V gene lookup returns CDR1 SGDLS and CDR2 YYNGEE. The CDR3 sequence is CASSLSTGQGVYEQYF. The CDR3 DNA reads as TGTGCCAGCAGCCTATCCACGGGACAGGGGGTCTACGAGCAGTACTTC.

This clone was detected a few times. J is TRBJ2-7 and V is TRBV4-1; 10 bases are a match to TRBD2. The V segment lost 4 bases and the J segment 6 bases; nucleotides outside the gene matches: 12. The CDR3 sequence is 16 residues long. From germline, CDR1 is MGHRA and CDR2 YSYEKL. CDR3 loop: CASSPRTSGAQGEQYF. The CDR3, as DNA: TGCGCCAGCAGCCCAAGGACTAGCGGCGCGCAGGGCGAGCAGTACTTC.

The chain links TRBV7-7 to TRBJ2-1, with D possibly TRBD2 on 7 matching bases. This CDR3 region has 15 residues. The V gene lost 0 bases and the J gene lost 5 bases, with 11 bases spanning the gap. Germline CDR1 SSHAT, CDR2 FNYEAQ (reference sequence). CDR3 bases: TGTGCCAGCAGCTTAGCGGGGGGGCTGGACAATGAGCAGTTCTTC. Its protein is CASSLAGGLDNEQFF.

The chain employs TRBV9 and TRBJ2-1; 9 nucleotides match TRBD2. The CDR3 covers 15 residues. The V segment lost 3 bases and the J segment 4 bases; nucleotides outside the gene matches: 5. The germline gives CDR1 SGDLS, CDR2 YYNGEE. CDR3 residues: CASSGSSGAYNEQFF. CDR3 sequence (DNA): TGTGCCAGCAGCGGCTCTAGCGGGGCTTACAATGAGCAGTTCTTC.

V and J are TRBV7-8 and TRBJ2-1; TRBD2 aligns across 10 bases. This CDR3 comprises 18 residues. Germline loops: CDR1 SGHVS, CDR2 FQNEAQ. Losses at the gene ends were 4 bases for V and 1 base for J; bases not matched to a gene: 10. CDR3 residues: CASSSGVAGGKSYNEQFF. The DNA of the CDR3 is TGTGCCAGCAGCTCTGGGGTAGCGGGAGGAAAGTCCTACAATGAGCAGTTCTTC.

The genes are TRBV19 and TRBJ2-7, with 15 positions matching TRBD2. The V gene end was trimmed by 1 base and the J gene end by 3 bases; junction bases not matched to a gene: 7. CDR1 is LNHDA, CDR2 SQIVND, per germline (reference sequence). This CDR3 comprises 18 residues. The CDR3 here is CASSIAPGLAGGGYEQYF. The CDR3 DNA sequence: TGTGCCAGTAGTATAGCCCCGGGACTAGCGGGAGGAGGCTACGAGCAGTACTTC.

This clone appeared once. The gene calls are TRBV7-2 and TRBJ1-2; the match to TRBD1 covers 10 bases. V trimming: 4 bases; J trimming: 8 bases; junction bases outside the gene matches: 10. The CDR3 totals 15 residues. Germline lookup yields CDR1 SGHTA and CDR2 FQGNSA. CDR3 region: CASSYAPGQGTGYTF. In DNA form, the CDR3 reads TGTGCCAGCAGCTATGCTCCGGGACAGGGGACCGGCTACACCTTC.

The CDR3 protein is CASSLGQVNNSPLHF. CDR3 DNA: TGTGCCAGCAGCTTGGGCCAGGTGAATAATTCACCCCTCCACTTT. J is TRBJ1-6 and V is TRBV5-6; D is ambiguous. CDR1 is SGHDT, CDR2 YYEEEE, per germline. The V and J ends lost 0 bases and 5 bases respectively, with 9 bases between them. This CDR3 region has 15 residues.

The rearrangement joins TRBV18 to TRBJ1-2; 7 bases are a match to TRBD1. The germline V gene encodes CDR1 KGHSH and CDR2 LQKENI. Trimming took 6 bases from V and 7 from J; bases not matched to a gene: 5. The CDR3 spans 12 residues. Here the CDR3 reads CASSHPGGGYTF. The CDR3 bases are TGTGCCAGCTCGCACCCAGGGGGTGGCTACACCTTC.

There are a few counts of this clone. The chain employs TRBV5-4 and TRBJ2-7, with 10 bases identical to TRBD1. The CDR3 contains 13 residues. Germline CDR1 reads SGHNT; CDR2 reads YYREEE (reference sequence). The V segment lost 4 bases and the J segment 5 bases; nucleotides outside the gene matches: 3. The CDR3 spells CASSLGTGDEQYF. The DNA for the CDR3 is TGTGCCAGCAGCCTCGGGACAGGGGACGAGCAGTACTTC.

The V call is TRBV6-5, the J call TRBJ2-7; TRBD2 is a possible D gene (7 bases). From germline, CDR1 is MNHEY and CDR2 SVGAGI. The CDR3 spans 15 residues. V was cut by 4 bases and J by 5 bases, with 18 bases left in between. The CDR3 nucleotides read TGTGCCAGCAGTTGGGGGGGGCGGGTAAACGACGAGCAGTACTTC. Residues: CASSWGGRVNDEQYF.

The chain recombines TRBV2 with TRBJ2-2, with 7 bases identical to TRBD1. The CDR3 contains 15 residues. With 6 bases clipped from V and 5 bases from J, the junction kept 9 bases outside the gene matches. Germline loops: CDR1 SNHLY, CDR2 FYNNEI. CDR3 region: CASRKTGPVTGELFF. The CDR3 bases are TGTGCCAGCAGGAAGACAGGGCCCGTAACCGGGGAGCTGTTTTTT.

The rearrangement joins TRBV11-1 to TRBJ1-3; weak D call: TRBD1 (5 bases). Germline values: CDR1 SGHAT, CDR2 FQDESV (reference sequence). The CDR3 is 17 amino acids. Trimming left V 4 bases short and J 4 bases short, with 20 bases between. CDR3 nucleotides: TGTGCCAGCAGCTACCTCATGACAGTCGGCTTGGGAAACACCATATATTTT. Encoded protein: CASSYLMTVGLGNTIYF.

This sequence joins TRBV28 and TRBJ1-5; D may be TRBD1 (5 bases). The CDR3 is 18 amino acids. CDR1 MDHEN and CDR2 SYDVKM come from the germline V gene. Trimming pared 7 bases from V and 0 bases from J, leaving 22 bases between. DNA for the CDR3: TGTGCCAGCAATGAAGGCGAATGGGGGGGATATAGCAATCAGCCCCAGCATTTT. Translating it yields CASNEGEWGGYSNQPQHF.

This clone was counted a few times. This sequence joins TRBV4-2 and TRBJ2-7, with D perhaps matching TRBD1 (6 bases). Germline CDR1 is LGHNA and CDR2 is YNFKEQ. Trimming cost V 8 bases and J 5 bases, with 16 bases left between them. The CDR3 spans 13 residues. The CDR3 nucleotides are TGTGCCAGCGGTGGACAGCTTCGGAACGAGCAGTACTTC. It translates to CASGGQLRNEQYF.

The chain employs TRBV27 and TRBJ2-1; 7 nucleotides line up with TRBD2. J gave up 5 bases and V 1 base, and 2 bases lay outside the gene matches. Germline V gene lookup returns CDR1 MNHEY and CDR2 SMNVEV (reference sequence). CDR3 length: 14 amino acids. CDR3 in amino acids: CASSLFGGNNEQFF. The CDR3 nucleotides are TGTGCCAGCAGTTTATTCGGGGGGAACAATGAGCAGTTCTTC.

The sample holds one count of this clone. The chain uses TRBV19 and TRBJ2-7; 9 bases line up with TRBD1. The V gene end was trimmed by 5 bases and the J gene end by 0 bases; junction bases not matched to a gene: 8. CDR1 and CDR2 (germline): LNHDA, SQIVND (reference sequence). The CDR3 is made up of 16 amino acids. CDR3 in amino acids: CASSFQGQGSSYEQYF. CDR3 DNA sequence: TGTGCCAGTAGTTTCCAGGGACAGGGAAGCTCCTACGAGCAGTACTTC.

J is TRBJ1-1 and V is TRBV5-1; 9 positions match TRBD1. Germline values: CDR1 SGHRS, CDR2 YFSETQ. V lost 4 bases, J lost 0 bases, and 7 bases stayed unmatched. The CDR3 extends over 16 amino acids. Written as DNA, the CDR3 is TGCGCCAGCAGCCCCGGGACAGGGAGGATGAACACTGAAGCTTTCTTT. Protein: CASSPGTGRMNTEAFF.

Points on this clone: Other DNA sequences within the sample encode an identical CDR3. This sequence joins TRBV9 and TRBJ2-3; the match to TRBD2 covers 9 bases. CDR1 and CDR2 (germline): SGDLS, YYNGEE. J was trimmed by 3 bases and V by 3 bases; bases with no gene match: 2. The CDR3 has 14 residues. CDR3 loop: CASSASGVTDTQYF. The CDR3 coding sequence is TGTGCCAGCAGCGCTAGCGGGGTGACAGATACGCAGTATTTT.

This clone was counted a single time. V and J are TRBV5-6 and TRBJ2-7, with 13 bases identical to TRBD2. With V trimmed by 3 bases and J by 6 bases, 12 bases remained unmatched. Germline V gene sequence: CDR1 SGHDT, CDR2 YYEEEE. This CDR3 has 17 amino acids. The CDR3 spells CASSSAPLTSGRLEQYF. CDR3 DNA: TGTGCCAGCAGCTCCGCTCCCCTGACTAGCGGGAGGCTCGAGCAGTACTTC.

This chain links TRBV2 with TRBJ2-3; D is unresolved. The V end was cut by 6 bases, the J end by 7 bases, with 11 bases between. The CDR3 runs 12 residues. Germline assignment: CDR1 SNHLY and CDR2 FYNNEI. CDR3 DNA: TGTGCCAGCAGAAGAGACTCATATACGCAGTATTTT. It codes for CASRRDSYTQYF.

The V gene is TRBV4-1, the J gene TRBJ2-7; weak D call: TRBD2 (5 bases). The CDR3 spans 14 residues. Between the trimmed V and J ends, which lost 2 bases and 0 bases, there was a span of 8 bases. The germline CDR1 and CDR2 sequences are MGHRA and YSYEKL. CDR3 nucleotides: TGCGCCAGCAGCCAACCGGGGAACTCCTACGAGCAGTACTTC. It yields the protein CASSQPGNSYEQYF.

V usage is TRBV6-5 and J usage is TRBJ2-1; TRBD2 matches 9 bases. Losses at the gene ends were 5 bases for V and 10 bases for J; bases not matched to a gene: 9. CDR3 length: 14 amino acids. Germline V CDR1 and CDR2: MNHEY, SVGAGI. The CDR3 DNA reads TGTGCCAGCAGTCTCCGTCGGACTAGCGACGAGCAGTTCTTC. Encoded protein: CASSLRRTSDEQFF.

The table lists this clone with a count of one. The chain employs TRBV28 and TRBJ2-5; TRBD1 aligns across 7 bases. Per germline, CDR1 MDHEN and CDR2 SYDVKM. The CDR3 is 22 residues long. J lost 3 bases, V lost 5 bases, and 30 bases had no gene match. The CDR3: CASSPTFPQGPRMMGIKETQYF. CDR3 sequence (DNA): TGTGCCAGCAGTCCGACGTTCCCACAGGGGCCCCGAATGATGGGTATCAAAGAGACCCAGTACTTC.

The rearrangement links TRBV7-9 to TRBJ2-1; a possible D gene is TRBD1 (6 bases). CDR3 size: 15 residues. Germline V CDR1 and CDR2: SEHNR, FQNEAQ (reference sequence). Trimming took 5 bases from V and 6 from J, leaving 17 bases between them. For the CDR3, the DNA is TGTGCCAGCAGCCTCCAGGGGTGGAGGAGCAATGAGCAGTTCTTC. Protein product: CASSLQGWRSNEQFF.

This clone has only a few counts. The rearrangement joins TRBV4-3 to TRBJ2-2; 7 bases align to TRBD1. Trimming cost V 2 bases and J 7 bases; bases outside gene matches: 10. The CDR3 length is 16 residues. Germline V CDR1 and CDR2: LGHNA, YSLEER. The CDR3, as DNA: TGCGCCAGCAGCCAATTAGGACAGGACATCTACGGGGAGCTGTTTTTT. It is translated as CASSQLGQDIYGELFF.

Turning to this clone: One end of the junction is discordant with germline, which a read error may explain. The chain has TRBV7-7 and TRBJ2-5; D might be TRBD2 (6 bases). Germline assignment: CDR1 SSHAT and CDR2 FNYEAQ (reference sequence). The CDR3 runs to 14 residues. The CDR3 coding sequence is TGTGCTAGCAGCTTTGGGGGGAGGCAAGAGACCCAGTACTTC. It translates to CASSFGGRQETQYF.

The chain uses TRBV13 and TRBJ1-6; 7 bases agree with TRBD1. Trimming removed 5 bases from V and 11 bases from J; junction bases left unmatched: 15. The germline V gene has CDR1 PRHDT and CDR2 FYEKMQ (reference sequence). The CDR3 runs 16 residues. CDR3: CASSETPPGGYAPLHF. CDR3 nucleotide sequence: TGTGCCAGCAGCGAGACCCCCCCAGGGGGATACGCACCCCTCCACTTT.

Regarding this clone: An end of the junction does not agree with germline; a read error may underlie this. The V gene is TRBV7-7, the J gene TRBJ2-5, with TRBD2 matching over 8 bases. CDR1 is SSHAT and CDR2 is FNYEAQ in the germline V gene (reference sequence). The CDR3 has 13 residues. CDR3 nucleotides: TGTGCTATTAGCGGGGCCACCCAAGGGACCCAGTACTTC. Protein sequence: CAISGATQGTQYF. The full variable domain, in which reference TRBV7-7 and TRBJ2-5 provide the parts outside the CDR3, is GAGVSQSPRYKVTKRGQDVTLRCDPISSHATLYWYQQALGQGPEFLTYFNYEAQPDKSGLPSDRFSAERPEGSISTLTIQRTEQRDSAMYRCAISGATQGTQYFGPGTRLLVL.